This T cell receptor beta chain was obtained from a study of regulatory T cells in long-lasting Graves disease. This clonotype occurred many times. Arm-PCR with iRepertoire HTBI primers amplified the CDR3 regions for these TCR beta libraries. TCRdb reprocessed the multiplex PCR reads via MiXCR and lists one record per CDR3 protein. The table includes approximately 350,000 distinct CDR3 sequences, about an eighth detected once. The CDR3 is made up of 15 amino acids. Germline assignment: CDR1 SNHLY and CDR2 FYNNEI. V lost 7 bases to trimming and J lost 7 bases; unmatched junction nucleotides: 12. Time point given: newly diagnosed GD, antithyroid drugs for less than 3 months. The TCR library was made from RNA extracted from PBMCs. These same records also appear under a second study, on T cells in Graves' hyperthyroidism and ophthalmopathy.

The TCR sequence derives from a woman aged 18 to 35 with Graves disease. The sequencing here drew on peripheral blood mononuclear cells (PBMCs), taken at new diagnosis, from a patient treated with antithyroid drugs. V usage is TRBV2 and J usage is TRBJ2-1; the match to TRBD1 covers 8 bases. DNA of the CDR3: TGTGCCAGCACCGAAATAGGGACAGGAACAAATGAGCAGTTCTTC. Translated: CASTEIGTGTNEQFF.